These 17 T cell receptor beta chains originate from one sample sequenced in a study of blood T cell repertoires in COVID-19. Data came from immunoSEQ multiplex PCR; TCRdb stores just in-frame clones and leaves some out. The sample contains 200,000 to 250,000 clones, approximately 86% of which appear only once. The sequenced sample consisted of PBMCs or T cells enriched from blood (not recorded which). All receptors come from a woman in her 50s who had recovered from COVID-19.

J is TRBJ1-2 and V is TRBV9; 10 bases match TRBD1. CDR1 and CDR2 (germline): SGDLS, YYNGEE. With 4 bases clipped from V and 8 bases from J, the junction kept 5 bases outside the gene matches. This CDR3 comprises 13 residues. The CDR3 nucleotides are TGTGCCAGCAGCCCAGGGACAGGGGTGGGCTACACCTTC. This encodes CASSPGTGVGYTF. Drawing the rest from reference TRBV9 and TRBJ1-2, the complete variable domain is DSGVTQTPKHLITATGQRVTLRCSPRSGDLSVYWYQQSLDQGLQFLIQYYNGEERAKGNILERFSAQQFPDLHSELNLSSLELGDSALYFCASSPGTGVGYTFGSGTRLTVV.

The chain carries TRBV3-1 (or the pseudogene TRBV3-2) and TRBJ1-1; D might be TRBD1 (6 bases). Germline V gives CDR1 LGHDT, CDR2 YNNKEL (reference sequence). The V and J ends lost 7 bases and 10 bases respectively, with 19 bases between them. The CDR3 contains 13 residues. The CDR3 reads CASIPKGGTLAFF. The CDR3 region has the DNA TGTGCCAGCATCCCTAAGGGGGGGACGTTAGCTTTCTTT.

This clone was seen more than once but under ten times. One junction end does not reproduce the germline sequence, and a read error may be involved. The V gene is TRBV6-5, the J gene TRBJ2-7; D remains unclear. In germline, CDR1 is MNHEY, CDR2 SVGAGI. The CDR3 covers 10 residues. The CDR3 reads CASRYYEQYF. The DNA of the CDR3 is TGTGCCAGCAGATACTACGAGCAGTACTTC.

This clone turned up a few times. J is TRBJ2-1 and V is TRBV30; TRBD2 might be the D (6 bases). The CDR3 has 14 amino acids. Germline CDR1 reads GTSNPN; CDR2 reads SVGIG (reference sequence). Deletions cut 2 bases from V and 9 bases from J, with 17 bases between. The CDR3 protein is CAWSNSGEAAEQFF. Written as DNA, the CDR3 is TGTGCCTGGAGTAACTCGGGAGAAGCAGCTGAGCAGTTCTTC. Drawing the rest from reference TRBV30 and TRBJ2-1, the complete variable domain is SQTIHQWPATLVQPVGSPLSLECTVEGTSNPNLYWYRQAAGRGLQLLFYSVGIGQISSEVPQNLSASRPQDRQFILSSKKLLLSDSGFYLCAWSNSGEAAEQFFGPGTRLTVL.

This clone has only a few counts. This sequence joins TRBV28 and TRBJ1-6; D might be TRBD1 (5 bases). Trimming took 4 bases from V and 9 from J, leaving 16 bases between them. CDR1 is MDHEN, CDR2 SYDVKM, per germline. CDR3 length: 15 amino acids. The CDR3 loop reads CASSSPLQGGSPLHF. In DNA form, the CDR3 reads TGTGCCAGCAGTTCCCCTCTGCAGGGAGGTTCACCCCTCCACTTT.

The chain couples TRBV5-4 to TRBJ2-7; a possible D gene is TRBD2 (5 bases). Germline assignment: CDR1 SGHNT and CDR2 YYREEE (reference sequence). V shed 4 bases and J shed 5 bases, with 10 bases lying between them. The CDR3 extends over 12 amino acids. The CDR3: CASSKDSNEQYF. The CDR3 DNA sequence: TGTGCCAGCAGCAAGGACTCAAACGAGCAGTACTTC.

The chain employs TRBV2 and TRBJ2-1, with TRBD2 matching over 10 bases. Germline V gene data show CDR1 as SNHLY and CDR2 as FYNNEI. CDR3 length: 16 amino acids. Losses at the gene ends were 6 bases for V and 3 bases for J; bases not matched to a gene: 8. CDR3 loop: CASSVASGSFYNEQFF. The CDR3 DNA follows: TGTGCCAGCAGCGTGGCTAGCGGGAGTTTCTACAATGAGCAGTTCTTC.

The CDR3 spells CASRAGSRALSFQPQHF. The CDR3 region has the DNA TGTGCCAGCAGGGCTGGGTCCAGGGCGTTATCCTTTCAGCCCCAGCATTTT. The V call is TRBV28, the J call TRBJ1-5, with D possibly being TRBD1 (5 bases). V was trimmed by 6 bases and J by 6 bases, leaving 24 bases between them. Germline V gene data show CDR1 as MDHEN and CDR2 as SYDVKM. This CDR3 region has 17 residues.

This chain uses TRBV6-5 with TRBJ1-5; D uncertain. Germline V gives CDR1 MNHEY, CDR2 SVGAGI. This CDR3 has 14 amino acids. V was pared by 5 bases and J by 3 bases, with 11 bases between. CDR3: CASSHHSTNQPQHF. CDR3 nucleotide sequence: TGTGCCAGCAGTCATCACAGTACCAATCAGCCCCAGCATTTT.

The chain links TRBV28 to TRBJ1-2; 7 nucleotides align to TRBD1. The V and J ends lost 6 bases and 8 bases, in that order; junction bases with no gene match: 24. CDR3 length: 18 amino acids. Looked up from germline, CDR1 is MDHEN and CDR2 is SYDVKM. The CDR3 is CASSFRAGTDPSMQGYTF. CDR3 bases: TGTGCCAGCAGCTTTCGGGCCGGGACAGACCCTTCTATGCAGGGCTACACCTTC.

The V gene is TRBV4-1, the J gene TRBJ2-1; D is unclear. The CDR3 covers 15 residues. Trimming took 4 bases from V and 3 from J, leaving 13 bases between them. Germline CDR1 is MGHRA and CDR2 is YSYEKL. In DNA, the CDR3 is TGCGCCAGCAGCCCTAGTCAGACCCTCTACAATGAGCAGTTCTTC. It translates to CASSPSQTLYNEQFF.

The rearrangement uses TRBV3-1 (or the pseudogene TRBV3-2) and TRBJ1-5, with 9 bases identical to TRBD1. The CDR3 length is 15 residues. V shed 1 base, J shed 4 bases, and the junction held 2 bases outside the gene matches. CDR1 is LGHDT, CDR2 YNNKEL, per germline (reference sequence). The CDR3 nucleotides read TGTGCCAGCAGCCAAGCGGGACAGGGTAATCAGCCCCAGCATTTT. As protein: CASSQAGQGNQPQHF.

The gene calls are TRBV5-1 and TRBJ1-5; D is possibly TRBD1 (6 bases). Germline assignment: CDR1 SGHRS and CDR2 YFSETQ. Deletions cut 6 bases from V and 6 bases from J, with 19 bases between. CDR3 size: 15 residues. The chain's CDR3 is CASTPFGGAPQPQHF. The DNA of the CDR3 is TGCGCCAGCACGCCCTTTGGGGGGGCCCCTCAGCCCCAGCATTTT.

The CDR3 DNA sequence: TGTGCCAGCAGTCTTACGGGCAGCCCCGGGAACTACGAGCAGTACTTC. Translating gives CASSLTGSPGNYEQYF. J is TRBJ2-7 and V is TRBV28; D is perhaps TRBD2 (5 bases). This CDR3 is built from 16 residues. The V and J ends lost 5 bases and 3 bases respectively, with 20 bases between them. The V gene's germline CDR1 is MDHEN and CDR2 SYDVKM.

The chain employs TRBV5-1 and TRBJ1-2; 7 bases are shared with TRBD1. CDR1 and CDR2 from the germline V gene are SGHRS and YFSETQ. V was pared by 4 bases and J by 4 bases, with 7 bases of the junction left unmatched. This CDR3 is 14 amino acids long. CDR3 in DNA: TGCGCCAGCAGCCAGCAGGGGGTGGGCTATGGCTACACCTTC. Encoded protein: CASSQQGVGYGYTF.

The rearrangement joins TRBV7-2 to TRBJ1-2, with D uncertain. V lost 1 base and J lost 6, with 18 bases in between. In germline, CDR1 is SGHTA, CDR2 FQGNSA. The CDR3 is 16 amino acids. This CDR3 reads CASSLVGSSKRDGYTF. The CDR3, as DNA: TGTGCCAGCAGCTTAGTTGGAAGCTCCAAGAGGGATGGCTACACCTTC.

This clone was recorded once. The rearrangement links TRBV27 to TRBJ1-1; D is possibly TRBD1 (6 bases). Germline CDR1 reads MNHEY; CDR2 reads SMNVEV (reference sequence). Trimming left V 4 bases short and J 12 bases short, with 21 bases between. The CDR3 spans 14 residues. CDR3 loop: CASSSNFRGEGTFF. CDR3 in DNA: TGTGCCAGCAGTTCAAATTTCAGGGGAGAGGGGACTTTCTTT.